The rows below give T cell receptor beta chains drawn from one sample of a study of spatial heterogeneity in lung cancer. TCRdb processed the 5' RACE reads anew with MiXCR; each CDR3 protein has one entry. The data hold about 50,000 distinct CDR3 sequences, with 6.5% to 7.5% observed a single time. This sample comprised PBMCs, obtained at follow-up. All receptors come from a female donor with early-stage non-small cell lung cancer. Both conserved end residues are part of each CDR3. D genes are given only for firm matches. Size is stated for part of the rows, as once, few or many counts, or as a class when the clone is expanded.

D gene: NA; J gene: TRBJ2-5; V gene: TRBV9; clone size: few; CDR3 protein: CASARGAETQYF; CDR3 DNA: TGTGCCAGCGCTCGGGGGGCAGAGACCCAGTACTTC
D gene: TRBD2; J gene: TRBJ2-1; V gene: TRBV27; clone size: few; CDR3 protein: CASSFTSGGADEQFF; CDR3 DNA: TGTGCCAGCAGTTTCACTAGCGGGGGGGCCGATGAGCAGTTCTTC
D gene: NA; J gene: TRBJ1-3; V gene: TRBV5-5; clone size: many; CDR3 protein: CASSLEPGYTGNTIYF; CDR3 DNA: TGTGCCAGCAGCTTGGAACCAGGTTATACTGGAAACACCATATATTTT
D gene: TRBD1; J gene: TRBJ2-3; V gene: TRBV9; clone size: many; CDR3 protein: CASSEDRGTEGTDTQYF; CDR3 DNA: TGTGCCAGCAGCGAGGACAGGGGGACGGAGGGCACAGATACGCAGTATTTT
D gene: TRBD1; J gene: TRBJ1-2; V gene: TRBV3-1; clone size: many; CDR3 protein: CASSIAGTGTYGYTF; CDR3 DNA: TGTGCCAGCAGCATCGCCGGGACAGGGACCTATGGCTACACCTTC
D gene: TRBD1; J gene: TRBJ2-2; V gene: TRBV5-6; clone size: NA; CDR3 protein: CASSFTGQGTGELFF; CDR3 DNA: TGTGCCAGCAGCTTCACGGGACAGGGGACCGGGGAGCTGTTTTTT
D gene: NA; J gene: TRBJ2-5; V gene: TRBV24-1; clone size: many; CDR3 protein: CATSQGETQYF; CDR3 DNA: TGTGCCACCAGCCAGGGGGAGACCCAGTACTTC
D gene: NA; J gene: TRBJ2-7; V gene: TRBV7-2; clone size: many; CDR3 protein: CASSPTRTAGLDYEQYF; CDR3 DNA: TGTGCCAGCAGCCCAACCCGAACCGCGGGCCTAGACTACGAGCAGTACTTC
D gene: TRBD2; J gene: TRBJ2-3; V gene: TRBV7-2; clone size: few; CDR3 protein: CASSHQLAGAGIDTQYF; CDR3 DNA: TGTGCCAGCAGCCATCAACTAGCGGGGGCCGGGATAGATACGCAGTATTTT
D gene: NA; J gene: TRBJ2-1; V gene: TRBV6-2/TRBV6-3; clone size: many; CDR3 protein: CAIRNVYNEQFF; CDR3 DNA: TGTGCCATTCGGAACGTCTACAATGAGCAGTTCTTC
D gene: TRBD2; J gene: TRBJ2-1; V gene: TRBV6-6; clone size: NA; CDR3 protein: CASSSSGGLGNEQFF; CDR3 DNA: TGTGCCAGCAGCTCCAGCGGGGGGCTGGGGAATGAGCAGTTCTTC
D gene: TRBD1; J gene: TRBJ1-1; V gene: TRBV20-1; clone size: NA; CDR3 protein: CSELRGPTEAFF; CDR3 DNA: TGCAGTGAGTTAAGGGGGCCCACTGAAGCTTTCTTT
D gene: TRBD1; J gene: TRBJ1-2; V gene: TRBV4-1; clone size: NA; CDR3 protein: CASSQPSGGRVGYTF; CDR3 DNA: TGCGCCAGCAGCCAACCCTCAGGGGGAAGGGTTGGCTACACCTTC
D gene: NA; J gene: TRBJ2-5; V gene: TRBV28; clone size: many; CDR3 protein: CASSLPLVAAPNQETQYF; CDR3 DNA: TGTGCCAGCAGTTTACCGTTGGTCGCAGCCCCCAACCAAGAGACCCAGTACTTC
D gene: NA; J gene: TRBJ2-5; V gene: TRBV2; clone size: NA; CDR3 protein: CASSHQGSQETQYF; CDR3 DNA: TGTGCCAGCAGTCATCAGGGGTCCCAAGAGACCCAGTACTTC
D gene: NA; J gene: TRBJ2-2; V gene: TRBV24-1; clone size: many; CDR3 protein: CATSDLRLGIRELFF; CDR3 DNA: TGTGCCACCAGTGATTTGCGGCTGGGGATCCGGGAGCTGTTTTTT
D gene: NA; J gene: TRBJ2-3; V gene: TRBV5-1; clone size: NA; CDR3 protein: CASSSFQGQDTQYF; CDR3 DNA: TGCGCCAGCAGCTCGTTCCAGGGTCAAGATACGCAGTATTTT
D gene: TRBD1; J gene: TRBJ1-2; V gene: TRBV12-3/TRBV12-4; clone size: few; CDR3 protein: CASSSPGTDGYTF; CDR3 DNA: TGTGCCAGCAGTTCCCCCGGGACAGACGGCTACACCTTC
D gene: NA; J gene: TRBJ2-7; V gene: TRBV7-6; clone size: NA; CDR3 protein: CASSLGTPGEQYF; CDR3 DNA: TGTGCCAGCAGCTTAGGAACCCCGGGAGAGCAGTACTTC